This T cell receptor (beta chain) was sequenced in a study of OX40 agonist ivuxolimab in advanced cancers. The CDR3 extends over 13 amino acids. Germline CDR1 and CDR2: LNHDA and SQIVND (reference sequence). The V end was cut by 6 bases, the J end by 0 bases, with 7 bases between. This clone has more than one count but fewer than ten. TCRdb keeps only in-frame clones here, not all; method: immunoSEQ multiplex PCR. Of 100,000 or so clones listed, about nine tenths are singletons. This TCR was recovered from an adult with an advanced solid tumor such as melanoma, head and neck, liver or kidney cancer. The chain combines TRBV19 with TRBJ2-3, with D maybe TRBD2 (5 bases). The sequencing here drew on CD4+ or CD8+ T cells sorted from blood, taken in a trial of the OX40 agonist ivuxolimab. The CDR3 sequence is CASRRVSTDTQYF. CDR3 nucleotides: TGTGCCAGTAGGAGGGTTAGCACAGATACGCAGTATTTT.